This T cell receptor beta chain came from a study of T cell changes during pregnancy in multiple sclerosis. The data were produced by immunoSEQ multiplex PCR, yet TCRdb's version contains in-frame clones alone and is incomplete. Of roughly 40,000 clones listed, roughly nine tenths were seen once; the top ten hold approximately 8.3%. CDR3 length: 12 residues. Deletions cut 0 bases from V and 8 bases from J, with 4 bases between. Per the germline V gene, CDR1 is MGHRA and CDR2 is YSYEKL. Sequenced material: CD8+ T cells from peripheral blood mononuclear cells, taken before pregnancy. This sequence was found in a female donor with multiple sclerosis, enrolled in a pregnancy study. The chain employs TRBV4-1 and TRBJ1-4; unclear D gene. Written as DNA, the CDR3 is TGCGCCAGCAGCCAAGAGGGCGAAAAACTGTTTTTT. It translates to CASSQEGEKLFF.